This paragraph reports one T cell receptor (beta chain). This record comes from a study of blood T cell repertoires in COVID-19. Study-wide context: The study drew acute and convalescent COVID-19 samples from the United States, Italy and Spain. PBMCs, B-cell-depleted T cells, or T cells were the source of the cDNA or gDNA that made up the material.

Original data processing: Estimates of nucleated cell counts were drawn from the amplification of reference gene primers. Sequenced by immunoSEQ multiplex PCR; TCRdb stores in-frame clones only, minus some. V and J calls and clone size are those listed in that table; D and trimming were worked out from the DNA. The sample holds approximately 210,000 clones; roughly 76% are singletons and the top ten take roughly 4.9%. With V trimmed by 4 bases and J by 7 bases, 5 bases remained unmatched. CDR3 length: 13 amino acids. Germline assignment: CDR1 SQVTM and CDR2 ANQGSEA. The receptor's source is a human donor in a cohort sampled during active COVID-19. The sequenced sample consisted of peripheral blood. The chain has TRBV29-1 and TRBJ2-4; TRBD1 aligns across 9 bases. The CDR3 DNA follows: TGCAGCGTTGGGGGAGGACAGGGGAACATTCAGTACTTC. Encoded protein: CSVGGGQGNIQYF.